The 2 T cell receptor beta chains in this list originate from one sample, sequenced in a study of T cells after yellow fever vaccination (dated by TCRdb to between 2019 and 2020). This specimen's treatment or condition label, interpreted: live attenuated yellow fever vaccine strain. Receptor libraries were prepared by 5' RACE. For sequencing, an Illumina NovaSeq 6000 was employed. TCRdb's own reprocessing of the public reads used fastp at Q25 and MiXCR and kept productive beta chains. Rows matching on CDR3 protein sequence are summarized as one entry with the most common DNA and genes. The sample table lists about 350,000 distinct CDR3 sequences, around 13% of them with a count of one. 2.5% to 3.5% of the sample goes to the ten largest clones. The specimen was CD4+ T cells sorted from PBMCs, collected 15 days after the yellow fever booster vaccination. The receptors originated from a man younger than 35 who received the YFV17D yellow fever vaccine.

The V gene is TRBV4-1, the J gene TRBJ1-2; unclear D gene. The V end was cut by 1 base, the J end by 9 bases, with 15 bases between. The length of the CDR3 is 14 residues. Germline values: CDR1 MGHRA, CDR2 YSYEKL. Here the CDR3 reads CASSQVGRASRYTF. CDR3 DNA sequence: TGCGCCAGCAGCCAAGTTGGGCGGGCCTCTCGCTACACCTTC.

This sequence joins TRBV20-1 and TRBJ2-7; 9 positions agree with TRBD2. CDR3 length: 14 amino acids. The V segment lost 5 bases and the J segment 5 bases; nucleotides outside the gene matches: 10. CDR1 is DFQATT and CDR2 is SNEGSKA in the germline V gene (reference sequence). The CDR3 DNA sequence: TGCAGTGCTTCCCTAGCGGGGAGCTACCACGAGCAGTACGTC. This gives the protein CSASLAGSYHEQYV.